Following are 2 T cell receptor beta chains from one sample sequenced in a study of T cell responses to AZD1222 COVID-19 vaccine. Assay used: immunoSEQ multiplex PCR; TCRdb lists only in-frame clones, some missing. In the table there are about 110,000 clones, roughly 90% of which are singletons. The sample in question was peripheral blood, obtained on day 0 of AZD1222 vaccination. Receptor source: an adult in good health.

The chain couples TRBV7-4 to TRBJ2-2; 7 positions match TRBD1. The junction had 9 bases not matched to a gene; V was cut back by 5 bases and J by 6 bases. This CDR3 region has 15 residues. CDR1 SGHVT and CDR2 SQSDAQ come from the germline V gene. CDR3 in amino acids: CASSTNRGWAGELFF. The CDR3 nucleotides are TGTGCCAGCAGCACCAACAGGGGTTGGGCCGGGGAGCTGTTTTTT.

This chain uses TRBV5-6 with TRBJ2-1; no reliable D call. The length of the CDR3 is 12 residues. Trimming shortened V by 1 base and J by 6 bases, and 5 bases separated the two germline ends. Germline CDR1 and CDR2: SGHDT and YYEEEE. This CDR3 is CASSLPSNEQFF. The CDR3, as DNA: TGTGCCAGCAGCTTGCCGAGCAATGAGCAGTTCTTC.